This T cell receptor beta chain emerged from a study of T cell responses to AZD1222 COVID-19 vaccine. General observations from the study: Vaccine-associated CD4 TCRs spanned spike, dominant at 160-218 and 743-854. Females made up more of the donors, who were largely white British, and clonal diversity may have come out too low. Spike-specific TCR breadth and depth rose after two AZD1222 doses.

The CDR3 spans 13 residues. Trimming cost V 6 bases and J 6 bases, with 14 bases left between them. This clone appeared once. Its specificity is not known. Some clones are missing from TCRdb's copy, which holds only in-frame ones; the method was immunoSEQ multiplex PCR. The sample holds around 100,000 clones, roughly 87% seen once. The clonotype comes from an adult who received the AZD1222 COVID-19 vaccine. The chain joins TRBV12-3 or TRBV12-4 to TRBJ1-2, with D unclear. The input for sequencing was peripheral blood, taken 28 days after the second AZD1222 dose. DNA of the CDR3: TGTGCCAGCAGCCCCGGCTGGAATAATGGCTACACCTTC. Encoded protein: CASSPGWNNGYTF.